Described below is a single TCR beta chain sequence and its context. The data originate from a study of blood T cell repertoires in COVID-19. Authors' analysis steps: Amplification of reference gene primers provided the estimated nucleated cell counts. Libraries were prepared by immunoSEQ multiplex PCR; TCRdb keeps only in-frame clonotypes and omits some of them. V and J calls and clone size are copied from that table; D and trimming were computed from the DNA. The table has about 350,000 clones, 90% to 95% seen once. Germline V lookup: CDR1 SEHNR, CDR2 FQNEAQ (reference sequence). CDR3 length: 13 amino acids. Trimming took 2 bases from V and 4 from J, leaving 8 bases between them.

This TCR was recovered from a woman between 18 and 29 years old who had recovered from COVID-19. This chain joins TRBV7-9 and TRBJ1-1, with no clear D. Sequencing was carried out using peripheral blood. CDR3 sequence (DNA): TGTGCCAGCAGCTTACCGGGGAGCACTGAAGCTTTCTTT. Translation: CASSLPGSTEAFF.